The next 30 T cell receptor beta chains were all read from a single sample in a study of blood T cell repertoires in COVID-19. Profiling relied on immunoSEQ multiplex PCR, and the TCRdb table lists in-frame clones only, not all of them. The sample lists tens of thousands of clones, around four fifths seen once, with 5% to 6.5% in the top ten. The sample consisted of peripheral blood. Receptor source: a man between 65 and 80 years old with acute or convalescent COVID-19.

The rearrangement uses TRBV27 and TRBJ1-1, with TRBD1 as a possible D gene (6 bases). The CDR3 loop spans 12 amino acids. Per germline, CDR1 MNHEY and CDR2 SMNVEV (reference sequence). The V end lost 0 bases, the J end lost 10 bases, and 9 bases lay between the germline ends. CDR3 in amino acids: CASSLSWGPAFF. The CDR3 DNA is TGTGCCAGCAGTTTATCTTGGGGGCCAGCTTTCTTT.

The rearrangement links TRBV10-3 to TRBJ2-1; 9 bases line up with TRBD2. In germline, CDR1 is ENHRY, CDR2 SYGVKD. V gave up 7 bases and J gave up 4 bases; unmatched junction bases: 2. There are 13 residues in the CDR3. The CDR3: CAIMAGGYNEQFF. The CDR3, as DNA: TGTGCCATCATGGCGGGGGGGTACAATGAGCAGTTCTTC.

The rearrangement uses TRBV20-1 and TRBJ2-7, with TRBD1 matching over 10 bases. This CDR3 contains 13 residues. Unmatched junction bases numbered 4, after V lost 3 bases and J lost 5 bases. Germline-derived CDR1 and CDR2 are DFQATT and SNEGSKA (reference sequence). The CDR3 region is CSASWDRGDEQYF. CDR3 bases: TGCAGTGCTAGTTGGGACAGGGGAGACGAGCAGTACTTC.

For this clone: Relative to the germline gene, one junction end is altered; a read error may explain this. The chain has TRBV28 and TRBJ1-2, with 10 bases aligning to TRBD1. The CDR3 runs to 13 residues. Germline CDR1 and CDR2: MDHEN and SYDVKM. The CDR3 DNA reads as TGTGCCAGCAGTTTCCGGGACAGGGGTCGATCGGCCTTC. Its translation is CASSFRDRGRSAF.

This clone has only one observation. The chain couples TRBV3-1 (or the pseudogene TRBV3-2) to TRBJ2-5, with 9 bases identical to TRBD2. V dropped 1 base and J dropped 5; count of bases not matched to a gene: 11. CDR3 size: 17 residues. CDR1 is LGHDT, CDR2 YNNKEL, per germline (reference sequence). In DNA form, the CDR3 reads TGTGCCAGCAGCCAAGGAAAGGGGACTAGCTTCCGGGAGACCCAGTACTTC. Amino acids: CASSQGKGTSFRETQYF.

This clone was counted between two and nine times. This chain links TRBV5-6 with TRBJ1-2; the match to TRBD1 covers 8 bases. Germline V CDR1 and CDR2: SGHDT, YYEEEE. This CDR3 is built from 13 residues. V was pared by 3 bases and J by 7 bases, with 5 bases of the junction left unmatched. CDR3 nucleotides: TGTGCCAGCAGCTGGGCAGGGGGCAGTGGCTACACCTTC. This encodes CASSWAGGSGYTF.

This CDR3 reads CASSMYEGAGETQYF. CDR3 DNA: TGTGCCAGTAGTATGTACGAAGGGGCAGGAGAGACCCAGTACTTC. This chain links TRBV19 with TRBJ2-5; maybe TRBD1 (5 bases). V shed 3 bases and J shed 4 bases, with 15 bases lying between them. CDR1 and CDR2 from the germline V gene are LNHDA and SQIVND (reference sequence). There are 15 residues in the CDR3.

The genes are TRBV28 and TRBJ2-7; tentative D call: TRBD1 (5 bases). This CDR3 comprises 14 residues. The V gene's germline CDR1 is MDHEN and CDR2 SYDVKM. The V and J ends lost 7 bases and 1 base respectively, with 14 bases between them. CDR3: CASIPSGKSYEQYF. CDR3 nucleotides: TGTGCCAGCATCCCCTCAGGGAAATCCTACGAGCAGTACTTC. The whole variable domain, remainder taken from reference TRBV28 and TRBJ2-7, is DVKVTQSSRYLVKRTGEKVFLECVQDMDHENMFWYRQDPGLGLRLIYFSYDVKMKEKGDIPEGYSVSREKKERFSLILESASTNQTSMYLCASIPSGKSYEQYFGPGTRLTVT.

The rearrangement links TRBV5-4 to TRBJ2-1, with 10 bases fitting TRBD2. Germline trimming cut 4 bases from V and 2 bases from J; bases unmatched to any gene: 9. Germline V gene lookup returns CDR1 SGHNT and CDR2 YYREEE (reference sequence). The CDR3 has 17 amino acids. CDR3 region: CASSPGGAGGPYNEQFF. In DNA form, the CDR3 reads TGTGCCAGCAGCCCTGGGGGAGCGGGGGGGCCCTACAATGAGCAGTTCTTC.

CDR3 region: CASSSGGLNTQYF. The CDR3 DNA sequence: TGTGCCAGCAGTTCCGGGGGGTTAAATACGCAGTATTTT. The chain couples TRBV6-6 to TRBJ2-3; 7 nucleotides align to TRBD2. The CDR3 covers 13 residues. The germline CDR1 and CDR2 sequences are MNHNY and SVGAGI (reference sequence). Germline trimming cut 4 bases from V and 7 bases from J; bases unmatched to any gene: 5.

This sequence joins TRBV6-6 and TRBJ1-1, with 8 bases aligning to TRBD1. The germline V gene has CDR1 MNHNY and CDR2 SVGAGI (reference sequence). The CDR3 is 14 residues long. The ends lost 5 bases at V and 7 bases at J; junction bases unmatched: 9. This CDR3 is CASSNRQGTLEAFF. As DNA, the CDR3 is TGTGCCAGCAGTAACCGACAGGGGACACTTGAAGCTTTCTTT.

This chain joins TRBV5-1 and TRBJ2-2; D is ambiguous. This CDR3 contains 14 residues. Germline V gene sequence: CDR1 SGHRS, CDR2 YFSETQ. With 1 base removed from V and 4 bases from J, the gap between germline ends came to 8 bases. CDR3 amino acids: CASSLNTVTGELFF. CDR3 bases: TGCGCCAGCAGCTTGAACACAGTCACCGGGGAGCTGTTTTTT. Combining the CDR3 with reference TRBV5-1 and TRBJ2-2 gives the whole variable domain KAGVTQTPRYLIKTRGQQVTLSCSPISGHRSVSWYQQTPGQGLQFLFEYFSETQRNKGNFPGRFSGRQFSNSRSEMNVSTLELGDSALYLCASSLNTVTGELFFGEGSRLTVL.

V usage is TRBV2 and J usage is TRBJ2-1; D gene unclear. This CDR3 contains 15 residues. Germline CDR1 and CDR2: SNHLY and FYNNEI. Deletions cut 6 bases from V and 4 bases from J, with 16 bases between. The CDR3: CASRKTLRLYNEQFF. Here the CDR3 DNA reads TGTGCCAGCAGGAAGACCCTCAGGCTTTACAATGAGCAGTTCTTC.

This clone was observed a handful of times. CDR3 sequence: CATVGGGAGYTF. For the CDR3, the DNA is TGTGCCACCGTAGGTGGGGGCGCTGGCTACACCTTC. The gene calls are TRBV6-5 and TRBJ1-2; tentative D call: TRBD1 (6 bases). The V gene lost 10 bases and the J gene lost 7 bases, with 16 bases spanning the gap. This CDR3 comprises 12 residues. Germline lookup yields CDR1 MNHEY and CDR2 SVGAGI.

This clone was recorded once. This chain uses TRBV19 with TRBJ1-5; 7 bases fit TRBD1. This CDR3 contains 15 residues. V lost 3 bases and J lost 6; bases outside the gene matches: 8. Germline CDR1 and CDR2: LNHDA and SQIVND (reference sequence). The CDR3 bases are TGTGCCAGTAGTATGGGGGGAAGGGGGCGTCAGCCCCAGCATTTT. It codes for CASSMGGRGRQPQHF.

This chain joins TRBV9 and TRBJ1-3, with TRBD1 matching over 7 bases. The V gene's germline CDR1 is SGDLS and CDR2 YYNGEE. V trimming: 5 bases; J trimming: 4 bases; junction bases outside the gene matches: 9. The CDR3 runs to 15 residues. The CDR3 region is CASSPEGQIGNTIYF. Written as DNA, the CDR3 is TGTGCCAGCAGTCCGGAGGGACAGATCGGAAACACCATATATTTT.

The count of this clone is one. V gene TRBV24-1 combines with J gene TRBJ2-3; D is possibly TRBD2 (5 bases). The CDR3 totals 16 residues. The V end was cut by 5 bases, the J end by 4 bases, with 18 bases between. Germline V gene data show CDR1 as KGHDR and CDR2 as SFDVKD. CDR3 coding DNA: TGTGCCACCAGTGGAGCGGCCGTCGAGGCTTCAGATACGCAGTATTTT. Amino acids: CATSGAAVEASDTQYF.

The chain joins TRBV4-1 to TRBJ1-1; 7 positions match TRBD1. Germline V CDR1 and CDR2: MGHRA, YSYEKL. With 0 bases clipped from V and 2 bases from J, the junction kept 6 bases outside the gene matches. The CDR3 loop spans 16 amino acids. The CDR3 reads CASSQETGWGNTEAFF. As DNA, the CDR3 is TGCGCCAGCAGCCAAGAGACAGGGTGGGGAAACACTGAAGCTTTCTTT.

Concerning this clone itself: Other nucleotide sequences from this sample produce the same CDR3. J is TRBJ2-5 and V is TRBV5-4; 15 nucleotides match TRBD2. Trimming at V came to 4 bases and at J to 2 bases, leaving 3 bases not matched to a gene. CDR3 length equals 16 residues. The germline gives CDR1 SGHNT, CDR2 YYREEE (reference sequence). CDR3 sequence: CASSPGLAGGQETQYF. CDR3 sequence (DNA): TGTGCCAGCAGCCCGGGACTAGCGGGGGGACAAGAGACCCAGTACTTC.

CDR3 sequence reads: CASSEEGGSEETQYF. The CDR3 DNA sequence: TGTGCCAGCAGTGAAGAGGGTGGTAGCGAAGAGACCCAGTACTTC. V and J are TRBV6-1 and TRBJ2-5, with D possibly being TRBD2 (5 bases). V was shortened by 1 base and J by 3 bases, with 12 bases between the two germline ends. The germline CDR1 and CDR2 sequences are MNHNS and SASEGT. The CDR3 is 15 residues long.

The chain uses TRBV3-1 (or the pseudogene TRBV3-2) and TRBJ1-6, with D unclear. The CDR3 totals 14 residues. The ends were cut back, 4 bases at V and 6 bases at J, with 10 bases in the middle. Germline CDR1 is LGHDT and CDR2 is YNNKEL (reference sequence). CDR3 loop: CASSPWETNSPLHF. CDR3 coding DNA: TGTGCCAGCAGCCCCTGGGAGACTAATTCACCCCTCCACTTT.

This clone was counted between two and nine times. CDR3 region: CASSYLGATNEKLFF. The CDR3 DNA reads TGTGCCAGCAGTTACTTGGGCGCTACTAATGAAAAACTGTTTTTT. J is TRBJ1-4 and V is TRBV6-5; the D is unclear. CDR1 and CDR2 from the germline V gene are MNHEY and SVGAGI. The CDR3 totals 15 residues. Trimming stripped 1 base from V and 2 bases from J, with 8 bases between.

The chain recombines TRBV6-4 with TRBJ1-4; 7 bases are shared with TRBD1. From germline, CDR1 is MRHNA and CDR2 SNTAGT. After removal of 3 bases from V and 11 bases from J, the junction contained 6 bases not matched to a gene. This CDR3 is built from 13 residues. CDR3 region: CASSEFDREKLFF. The CDR3 DNA reads TGTGCCAGCAGTGAATTTGACAGGGAGAAACTGTTTTTT.

This clone has just one count. This chain uses TRBV2 with TRBJ2-1; 9 bases agree with TRBD2. Per germline, CDR1 SNHLY and CDR2 FYNNEI. J was trimmed by 10 bases and V by 6 bases; bases with no gene match: 4. The CDR3 extends over 12 amino acids. CDR3 sequence reads: CASRIAGEEQFF. The CDR3, as DNA: TGTGCCAGCAGGATAGCGGGGGAAGAGCAGTTCTTC.

The V and J genes are TRBV6-5 and TRBJ1-1; TRBD1 agrees at 8 bases. Trimming cost V 5 bases and J 6 bases; bases outside gene matches: 8. Germline loops: CDR1 MNHEY, CDR2 SVGAGI. This CDR3 contains 14 residues. This CDR3 is CASSNTGGISEAFF. The CDR3 DNA is TGTGCCAGCAGTAACACAGGGGGTATCTCTGAAGCTTTCTTT.

This clone came up many times. The genes are TRBV12-2 and TRBJ1-3; the table's TRBD1 call for D was not verified on the DNA. TRBV12-2 corresponds to a pseudogene. This CDR3 spans 19 amino acids. The CDR3 DNA reads TGTGCAAGTCGCCACTCCGGGACAGACATCACCAGGCCTGGAAACACCATATATTTT. It is translated as CASRHSGTDITRPGNTIYF.

V is TRBV5-1 and J is TRBJ2-2, with TRBD1 matching 11 bases. The CDR3 has 15 amino acids. V lost 3 bases and J lost 6; bases outside the gene matches: 4. The germline V gene has CDR1 SGHRS and CDR2 YFSETQ. CDR3 bases: TGCGCCAGCAGCTCCGGGACAGGGGGAGCCGGGGAGCTGTTTTTT. It yields the protein CASSSGTGGAGELFF.

This clone was seen only once. The V and J genes are TRBV7-5 and TRBJ1-5; the D call in the table, TRBD1, was not verified against the DNA. TRBV7-5 is noted as a pseudogene. The CDR3 runs to 14 residues. The CDR3 nucleotides are TGTGCCAGAAGCTTATGGCAGGGCGGCCAGCCCCAGCATTTT. Translated, it gives CARSLWQGGQPQHF.

CDR3 sequence (DNA): TGTGCCTCCTTCCAGGGGGATGATGGCTACACCTTC. Protein sequence: CASFQGDDGYTF. The chain couples TRBV10-3 to TRBJ1-2, with 7 bases lining up with TRBD1. CDR3 size: 12 residues. Trimming removed 11 bases from V and 6 bases from J; junction bases left unmatched: 9. Germline CDR1 ENHRY, CDR2 SYGVKD.

The V and J genes are TRBV4-1 and TRBJ2-2, with TRBD1 matching 10 bases. The CDR3 spans 18 residues. After removal of 1 base from V and 3 bases from J, the junction contained 8 bases not matched to a gene. CDR1 and CDR2 (germline): MGHRA, YSYEKL. This chain's CDR3 is CASSQVWDRGPDTGELFF. In DNA, the CDR3 is TGCGCCAGCAGCCAAGTATGGGACAGGGGTCCGGACACCGGGGAGCTGTTTTTT.